This T cell receptor beta chain appears in the sequencing data of a study of shared clonotypes between healthy human individuals. Researchers ran the assay at a deep level. Libraries were prepared by immunoSEQ multiplex PCR; TCRdb keeps only in-frame clonotypes and omits some of them. This sample has some 2.3 million clones, with more than 85% found just once. As regards this clone: What it binds is not known.

Whole-study results and caveats: How much donors shared clonotypes was expected to be affected by sequencing depth. Clonotype sharing across a handful of donors was observed for 4.5% to 6.5% of naive CD4 clonotypes. Rarefaction revealed incomplete sorted-subset sequencing despite large depth.

This receptor was identified in a man aged 18 to 35 in good health. Some clones in this sample may be carry-over from other donors' samples. What was sequenced was naive CD4+ T cells from PBMCs. The subset: CD45RA+ positively selected.

The CDR3 is CASSLGGKSYEQYF. DNA for the CDR3: TGTGCCAGCAGCTTAGGGGGAAAATCCTACGAGCAGTACTTC. V is TRBV7-2 and J is TRBJ2-7; the D is unclear. Germline V lookup: CDR1 SGHTA, CDR2 FQGNSA. The ends were cut back, 1 base at V and 1 base at J, with 8 bases in the middle. CDR3 length: 14 amino acids.